One and the same sample provided the 16 T cell receptor beta chains below, sequenced in a study of Ad26.COV2.S vaccination and SARS-CoV-2 variants. This table comes from immunoSEQ multiplex PCR, and its TCRdb copy is limited to in-frame clones, with some not included. The sample has over 250,000 clones, around 87% seen once. Noted treatment: about 20 received Ad26.COV2.S at low or high dose, single or two shots; 5 received placebo; per-sample allocation not given. Following the first vaccine or placebo injection, samples were taken on day 63. The starting material was peripheral blood, obtained in a trial of Ad26.COV2.S vaccine versus placebo. Receptor source: a person between 18 and 65 years old who received the Ad26.COV2.S COVID-19 vaccine or a placebo.

The chain employs TRBV7-2 and TRBJ1-2; 8 positions agree with TRBD1. Germline CDR1 and CDR2: SGHTA and FQGNSA. CDR3 length: 11 residues. V gave up 6 bases and J gave up 8 bases; unmatched junction bases: 2. CDR3 sequence reads: CASRTGVGYTF. In DNA form, the CDR3 reads TGTGCCAGCAGGACAGGGGTAGGCTACACCTTC.

V usage is TRBV18 and J usage is TRBJ2-2, with 9 bases lining up with TRBD1. Losses at the gene ends were 6 bases for V and 5 bases for J; bases not matched to a gene: 7. The germline V gene encodes CDR1 KGHSH and CDR2 LQKENI. This CDR3 spans 15 amino acids. The CDR3 nucleotides are TGTGCCAGCTCCCGGGACAGGGTCGGTACCGGGGAGCTGTTTTTT. It is translated as CASSRDRVGTGELFF.

As for this clone: Relative to the germline gene, one junction end is altered; a read error may explain this. The rearrangement links TRBV12-5 to TRBJ2-5; 7 bases line up with TRBD2. CDR1 LGHNT and CDR2 FRNRAP come from the germline V gene. There are 16 residues in the CDR3. Here the CDR3 reads CASGPREGGAQGTQYF. The CDR3 region has the DNA TGTGCTAGTGGTCCGAGGGAGGGAGGAGCGCAAGGGACCCAGTACTTC.

The gene calls are TRBV6-4 and TRBJ2-1, with TRBD2 identical over 8 bases. Germline V gene data show CDR1 as MRHNA and CDR2 as SNTAGT. The V gene end was trimmed by 4 bases and the J gene end by 4 bases; junction bases not matched to a gene: 9. The CDR3 loop spans 16 amino acids. CDR3 sequence (DNA): TGTGCCAGCAGTGTTCGTGTTCGGGGGGGATACAATGAGCAGTTCTTC. This sequence encodes CASSVRVRGGYNEQFF.

Written as DNA, the CDR3 is TGTGCCAGCAGCCATACAAGGGTAAACTCTCGTGTGAACACTGAAGCTTTCTTT. Amino acid sequence: CASSHTRVNSRVNTEAFF. The rearrangement links TRBV4-2 to TRBJ1-1; D ambiguous. V was cut by 3 bases and J by 0 bases, with 20 bases left in between. The CDR3 length is 18 residues. Germline CDR1 reads LGHNA; CDR2 reads YNFKEQ.

The chain couples TRBV7-2 to TRBJ2-1, with no clear D. CDR1 and CDR2 from the germline V gene are SGHTA and FQGNSA. Between the trimmed V and J ends, which lost 1 base and 0 bases, there was a span of 16 bases. The CDR3 length is 18 residues. Here the CDR3 DNA reads TGTGCCAGCAGCTTAGTTTTCGTTAGGGCTAGCTCCTACAATGAGCAGTTCTTC. Residues: CASSLVFVRASSYNEQFF.

The chain has TRBV11-3 and TRBJ2-1; 8 bases match TRBD1. Germline CDR1 and CDR2: SGHNT and YENEEA. V dropped 0 bases and J dropped 6; count of bases not matched to a gene: 4. CDR3 length: 15 amino acids. The CDR3 sequence: CASSLDRTGGNEQFF. CDR3 bases: TGTGCCAGCAGCTTAGATCGAACAGGGGGCAATGAGCAGTTCTTC.

The chain links TRBV11-2 to TRBJ1-1, with D perhaps matching TRBD1 (6 bases). The CDR3 is 15 residues long. Germline loops: CDR1 SGHAT, CDR2 FQNNGV. V shed 3 bases and J shed 4 bases, with 15 bases lying between them. CDR3 DNA sequence: TGTGCCAGCAGCTTGGGGGCCCGGGGGGCCACTGAAGCTTTCTTT. Amino acid sequence: CASSLGARGATEAFF.

CDR3 sequence (DNA): TGTGCCAGTAGTATAGGCAGGCGAAGGAACACTGAAGCTTTCTTT. Protein: CASSIGRRRNTEAFF. The chain carries TRBV19 and TRBJ1-1, with D uncertain. The CDR3 extends over 15 amino acids. Trimming took off 1 base at V and 1 base at J, with 10 bases between the two ends. CDR1 and CDR2 from the germline V gene are LNHDA and SQIVND (reference sequence). The full variable domain, completed using reference TRBV19 and TRBJ1-1, is DGGITQSPKYLFRKEGQNVTLSCEQNLNHDAMYWYRQDPGQGLRLIYYSQIVNDFQKGDIAEGYSVSREKKESFPLTVTSAQKNPTAFYLCASSIGRRRNTEAFFGQGTRLTVV.

This chain connects TRBV7-8 to TRBJ1-3; TRBD1 is a possible D gene (5 bases). Germline V gene data show CDR1 as SGHVS and CDR2 as FQNEAQ. V lost 3 bases and J 0 bases, leaving 12 bases between the germline ends. The CDR3 length is 16 residues. CDR3 sequence reads: CASSLAPDSSGNTIYF. The CDR3 nucleotides are TGTGCCAGCAGCTTGGCCCCAGACAGCTCTGGAAACACCATATATTTT.

V gene TRBV7-9 combines with J gene TRBJ2-4, with 9 bases matching TRBD2. J lost 1 base, V lost 5 bases, and 12 bases had no gene match. This CDR3 is 18 amino acids long. CDR1 and CDR2 (germline): SEHNR, FQNEAQ (reference sequence). CDR3 amino acids: CASSPLAGGGSAKNIQYF. The CDR3, as DNA: TGTGCCAGCAGCCCGCTCGCGGGAGGGGGATCCGCCAAAAACATTCAGTACTTC. The variable domain in full, with the rest retrieved from reference TRBV7-9 and TRBJ2-4, is DTGVSQNPRHKITKRGQNVTFRCDPISEHNRLYWYRQTLGQGPEFLTYFQNEAQLEKSRLLSDRFSAERPKGSFSTLEIQRTEQGDSAMYLCASSPLAGGGSAKNIQYFGAGTRLSVL.

This clone was observed once. V gene TRBV13 combines with J gene TRBJ1-2; D might be TRBD1 (6 bases). The germline CDR1 and CDR2 sequences are PRHDT and FYEKMQ (reference sequence). V was cut by 0 bases and J by 8 bases, with 22 bases left in between. There are 17 residues in the CDR3. The CDR3 DNA reads TGTGCCAGCAGCTTAGGCCGTAGATCGGGGGGCGCGTGGGGCTACACCTTC. Its translation: CASSLGRRSGGAWGYTF.

A few counts support this clone. The rearrangement uses TRBV11-2 and TRBJ1-1, with 10 bases fitting TRBD1. V shed 3 bases, J shed 5 bases, and the junction held 9 bases outside the gene matches. Germline CDR1 is SGHAT and CDR2 is FQNNGV. The CDR3 has 16 amino acids. CDR3 DNA sequence: TGTGCCAGCAGCTTCTCGACGGGACAGGGGTTAACTGAAGCTTTCTTT. It translates to CASSFSTGQGLTEAFF.

CDR3 sequence (DNA): TGTGCCAGCCCCCCCCAGGGAAGCTCCTACGAGCAGTACTTC. Amino acids: CASPPQGSSYEQYF. The chain has TRBV28 and TRBJ2-7, with D perhaps matching TRBD1 (5 bases). Germline-derived CDR1 and CDR2 are MDHEN and SYDVKM. Trimming left V 8 bases short and J 0 bases short, with 14 bases between. The CDR3 runs 14 residues.

The chain recombines TRBV4-3 with TRBJ2-5; TRBD2 matches 15 bases. This CDR3 is built from 17 residues. Germline values: CDR1 LGHNA, CDR2 YSLEER. Trimming cost V 4 bases and J 0 bases; bases outside gene matches: 3. CDR3 protein: CASSLGLAGGYQETQYF. Here the CDR3 DNA reads TGCGCCAGCAGCCTTGGACTAGCGGGGGGGTACCAAGAGACCCAGTACTTC.

This clone occurred a few times. This chain connects TRBV9 to TRBJ2-2; D might be TRBD1 (7 bases). Germline V gene data show CDR1 as SGDLS and CDR2 as YYNGEE. V was clipped by 4 bases and J by 1 base, with 20 bases between them. CDR3 length: 18 amino acids. The CDR3 reads CASSTPQGRGKNTGELFF. DNA of the CDR3: TGTGCCAGCAGCACCCCACAGGGGCGGGGAAAGAACACCGGGGAGCTGTTTTTT.